The 30 T cell receptor beta chains reported below all come from one sample, sequenced in a study of shared clonotypes between healthy human individuals. The assay was immunoSEQ multiplex PCR, and TCRdb's table has in-frame clones only and misses some. The table has around 600,000 clones, around 97% seen once. Specimen: naive CD4+ T cells sorted from blood. Subset: CD45RA+ positively selected. The receptor source for this set is a woman aged 25 to 39 in good health.

The J gene is TRBJ1-4, the V gene TRBV15; the D gene is possibly TRBD1 (6 bases). The CDR3 totals 18 residues. V shed 0 bases and J shed 4 bases, with 18 bases lying between them. Germline V CDR1 and CDR2: LNHNV, YYDKDF (reference sequence). The CDR3 sequence is CATSRESFWGPYNEKLFF. CDR3 nucleotide sequence: TGTGCCACCAGCAGAGAGAGTTTCTGGGGGCCCTATAATGAAAAACTGTTTTTT. Looking up the rest from reference TRBV15 and TRBJ1-4 gives the full variable domain: DAMVIQNPRYQVTQFGKPVTLSCSQTLNHNVMYWYQQKSSQAPKLLFHYYDKDFNNEADTPDNFQSRRPNTSFCFLDIRSPGLGDTAMYLCATSRESFWGPYNEKLFFGSGTQLSVL.

The chain uses TRBV15 and TRBJ2-7, with D tentatively TRBD1 or TRBD2 (5 bases each). This CDR3 is 15 amino acids long. Germline V gives CDR1 LNHNV, CDR2 YYDKDF (reference sequence). V lost 0 bases and J 2 bases, leaving 11 bases between the germline ends. For the CDR3, the DNA is TGTGCCACCAGCAGAGACCTAGTGGGACCCTACGAGCAGTACTTC. Amino acid sequence: CATSRDLVGPYEQYF.

The V gene is TRBV19, the J gene TRBJ2-1; 13 bases line up with TRBD2. CDR1 is LNHDA, CDR2 SQIVND, per germline (reference sequence). J gave up 0 bases and V 6 bases, and 8 bases lay outside the gene matches. The CDR3 has 18 amino acids. The CDR3 bases are TGTGCCAGTAGAGGACTAGCGGGAGAATCAAGCTCCTACAATGAGCAGTTCTTC. It codes for CASRGLAGESSSYNEQFF.

The V and J genes are TRBV27 and TRBJ2-7, with a possible D match to TRBD2 (5 bases). The CDR3 is 16 residues long. Looked up from germline, CDR1 is MNHEY and CDR2 is SMNVEV (reference sequence). V gave up 2 bases and J gave up 4 bases, with 18 bases separating them. The CDR3 loop is CASSLEGRLPGYEQYF. CDR3 nucleotide sequence: TGTGCCAGCAGTTTAGAAGGGAGACTCCCGGGATACGAGCAGTACTTC.

This rearrangement joins TRBV9 to TRBJ2-2; 10 bases match TRBD2. V lost 4 bases, J lost 6 bases, and 15 bases stayed unmatched. The germline CDR1 and CDR2 sequences are SGDLS and YYNGEE. This CDR3 contains 18 residues. The CDR3 region is CASSPGLAAGPTAGELFF. CDR3 bases: TGTGCCAGCAGCCCAGGACTAGCGGCAGGTCCGACAGCCGGGGAGCTGTTTTTT. Full variable domain (outside the CDR3, taken from reference TRBV9 and TRBJ2-2): DSGVTQTPKHLITATGQRVTLRCSPRSGDLSVYWYQQSLDQGLQFLIQYYNGEERAKGNILERFSAQQFPDLHSELNLSSLELGDSALYFCASSPGLAAGPTAGELFFGEGSRLTVL.

The rearrangement uses TRBV19 and TRBJ1-2; D gene unclear. This CDR3 comprises 14 residues. CDR1 and CDR2 from the germline V gene are LNHDA and SQIVND (reference sequence). V gave up 7 bases and J gave up 2 bases, with 14 bases separating them. The CDR3 DNA reads TGTGCCAGTACGGACGGGCAGGTGAACTATGGCTACACCTTC. Its translation is CASTDGQVNYGYTF. The full variable domain, its missing parts supplied by reference TRBV19 and TRBJ1-2, is DGGITQSPKYLFRKEGQNVTLSCEQNLNHDAMYWYRQDPGQGLRLIYYSQIVNDFQKGDIAEGYSVSREKKESFPLTVTSAQKNPTAFYLCASTDGQVNYGYTFGSGTRLTVV.

The gene calls are TRBV7-9 and TRBJ2-7; no firm D call. The germline V gene has CDR1 SEHNR and CDR2 FQNEAQ (reference sequence). The CDR3 covers 15 residues. V was trimmed by 3 bases and J by 4 bases, leaving 16 bases between them. The DNA for the CDR3 is TGTGCCAGCAGCTTCGGCCACTCAGGATATTACGAGCAGTACTTC. Translating it yields CASSFGHSGYYEQYF. Drawing the rest from reference TRBV7-9 and TRBJ2-7, the complete variable domain is DTGVSQNPRHKITKRGQNVTFRCDPISEHNRLYWYRQTLGQGPEFLTYFQNEAQLEKSRLLSDRFSAERPKGSFSTLEIQRTEQGDSAMYLCASSFGHSGYYEQYFGPGTRLTVT.

This chain's CDR3 is CASSFDRANTGELFF. CDR3 bases: TGCGCCAGCAGCTTTGACAGAGCGAACACCGGGGAGCTGTTTTTT. The gene calls are TRBV5-1 and TRBJ2-2; tentative D call: TRBD1 (5 bases). The ends were cut back, 2 bases at V and 0 bases at J, with 8 bases in the middle. The length of the CDR3 is 15 residues. Germline CDR1 and CDR2: SGHRS and YFSETQ.

On this clone itself: Other DNA sequences within the sample encode an identical CDR3. This chain's CDR3 is CASSPPGQETQYF. In DNA, the CDR3 is TGCGCCAGCAGCCCACCAGGGCAAGAGACCCAGTACTTC. This chain links TRBV5-1 with TRBJ2-5; tentative D call: TRBD1 (5 bases). CDR1 and CDR2 from the germline V gene are SGHRS and YFSETQ. The CDR3 totals 13 residues. Trimming shortened V by 4 bases and J by 2 bases, and 9 bases separated the two germline ends.

This chain joins TRBV15 and TRBJ2-7; D is unresolved. Trimming removed 5 bases from V and 3 bases from J, with 14 bases in between. The CDR3 runs to 14 residues. Germline CDR1 is LNHNV and CDR2 is YYDKDF (reference sequence). Here the CDR3 reads CATSGRPQIYEQYF. CDR3 DNA sequence: TGTGCCACCAGCGGAAGGCCTCAGATCTACGAGCAGTACTTC.

This clone was counted a single time. V gene TRBV19 combines with J gene TRBJ2-7; D not certain. The CDR3 contains 12 residues. CDR1 and CDR2 from the germline V gene are LNHDA and SQIVND (reference sequence). The V and J ends lost 10 bases and 3 bases respectively, with 13 bases between them. The CDR3, as DNA: TGTGCCACCAGTGCCGACAACTACGAGCAGTACTTC. Encoded protein: CATSADNYEQYF.

CDR3 in DNA: TGTGCCAGCAGCATACAGAGCTCCTACAATGAGCAGTTCTTC. This gives the protein CASSIQSSYNEQFF. This chain uses TRBV7-9 with TRBJ2-1, with D hard to call. The CDR3 runs 14 residues. V shed 5 bases and J shed 0 bases, with 8 bases lying between them. Germline V gives CDR1 SEHNR, CDR2 FQNEAQ (reference sequence).

As to this clone: Other DNA variants within this sample encode the same CDR3. The chain employs TRBV18 and TRBJ2-3, with D maybe TRBD2 (6 bases). Germline V gene sequence: CDR1 KGHSH, CDR2 LQKENI. The ends were cut back, 3 bases at V and 0 bases at J, with 7 bases in the middle. The CDR3 contains 14 residues. In DNA form, the CDR3 reads TGTGCCAGCTCACCTAGCGGTAGCACAGATACGCAGTATTTT. Translated, it gives CASSPSGSTDTQYF. Using reference TRBV18 and TRBJ2-3 for the parts outside the CDR3, the full variable domain is NAGVMQNPRHLVRRRGQEARLRCSPMKGHSHVYWYRQLPEEGLKFMVYLQKENIIDESGMPKERFSAEFPKEGPSILRIQQVVRGDSAAYFCASSPSGSTDTQYFGPGTRLTVL.

CDR3 residues: CASSPGPGGQPQHF. The CDR3 region has the DNA TGTGCCAGCAGTCCGGGTCCCGGAGGTCAGCCCCAGCATTTT. The chain combines TRBV7-2 with TRBJ1-5; no clear D gene. The CDR3 is 14 residues long. Trimming pared 6 bases from V and 6 bases from J, leaving 15 bases between. Germline V gene sequence: CDR1 SGHTA, CDR2 FQGNSA. Supplemented by reference TRBV7-2 and TRBJ1-5, the full variable domain reads GAGVSQSPSNKVTEKGKDVELRCDPISGHTALYWYRQSLGQGLEFLIYFQGNSAPDKSGLPSDRFSAERTGGSVSTLTIQRTQQEDSAVYLCASSPGPGGQPQHFGDGTRLSIL.

V gene TRBV6-1 combines with J gene TRBJ2-1; TRBD2 matches at 13 bases. The CDR3 loop spans 16 amino acids. V lost 2 bases, J lost 6 bases, and 4 bases stayed unmatched. Germline V gene lookup returns CDR1 MNHNS and CDR2 SASEGT. CDR3 amino acids: CASSEQGLAGLNEQFF. CDR3 in DNA: TGTGCCAGCAGTGAACAGGGACTAGCGGGACTCAATGAGCAGTTCTTC.

The chain couples TRBV27 to TRBJ1-1; a possible D gene is TRBD1 (6 bases). Germline-derived CDR1 and CDR2 are MNHEY and SMNVEV (reference sequence). CDR3 size: 14 residues. Trimming took off 8 bases at V and 1 base at J, with 14 bases between the two ends. The CDR3: CASAGGHRNTEAFF. The CDR3 coding sequence is TGTGCCAGCGCCGGGGGACACAGGAACACTGAAGCTTTCTTT.

The chain employs TRBV27 and TRBJ1-5; 10 bases are shared with TRBD1. The CDR3 contains 14 residues. V was pared by 6 bases and J by 5 bases, with 4 bases of the junction left unmatched. Germline CDR1 reads MNHEY; CDR2 reads SMNVEV (reference sequence). The CDR3 DNA reads as TGTGCCAGCAGCCCGGACAGGGGGGATCAGCCCCAGCATTTT. As protein: CASSPDRGDQPQHF.

The chain has TRBV10-1 and TRBJ1-1; D not certain. The ends were cut back, 8 bases at V and 1 base at J, with 14 bases in the middle. Germline loops: CDR1 WNHNN, CDR2 SYGVQD (reference sequence). This CDR3 spans 14 amino acids. The DNA for the CDR3 is TGCGCCAGCTCCCCGGGGATTGGGAACACTGAAGCTTTCTTT. Its translation is CASSPGIGNTEAFF.

The rearrangement uses TRBV2 and TRBJ2-5; D gene unclear. This CDR3 region has 15 residues. Germline loops: CDR1 SNHLY, CDR2 FYNNEI. V gave up 4 bases and J gave up 2 bases, with 14 bases separating them. The DNA for the CDR3 is TGTGCCAGCAGTGGTAACTTGGCGCCACAAGAGACCCAGTACTTC. Amino acid sequence: CASSGNLAPQETQYF.

The chain is built from TRBV28 and TRBJ1-5; D call uncertain. V dropped 2 bases and J dropped 8 bases, with 16 bases sitting between them. From germline, CDR1 is MDHEN and CDR2 SYDVKM. The length of the CDR3 is 15 residues. The DNA of the CDR3 is TGTGCCAGCAGTTTAAGAAGGAACAGAGAGGAGCCCCAGCATTTT. It is translated as CASSLRRNREEPQHF.

The gene calls are TRBV7-2 and TRBJ2-2; D is unresolved. Germline V gene sequence: CDR1 SGHTA, CDR2 FQGNSA. The CDR3 extends over 12 amino acids. The ends were cut back, 6 bases at V and 11 bases at J, with 13 bases in the middle. CDR3 bases: TGTGCCAGCAGTCCTTTGGCTGGTGAGCTGTTTTTT. Translating gives CASSPLAGELFF.

This chain links TRBV5-4 with TRBJ1-2; 9 bases are shared with TRBD1. The CDR3 contains 14 residues. From germline, CDR1 is SGHNT and CDR2 YYREEE (reference sequence). V lost 6 bases to trimming and J lost 5 bases; unmatched junction nucleotides: 8. CDR3 loop: CASTSRGQGYGYTF. Written as DNA, the CDR3 is TGTGCCAGCACCTCCAGGGGACAGGGATATGGCTACACCTTC.

CDR3 protein: CASSRTGVGYEQYF. In DNA form, the CDR3 reads TGTGCCAGCAGTCGGACAGGGGTTGGGTACGAGCAGTACTTC. This chain uses TRBV28 with TRBJ2-7; 9 nucleotides agree with TRBD1. Germline lookup yields CDR1 MDHEN and CDR2 SYDVKM. This CDR3 has 14 amino acids. V was clipped by 5 bases and J by 4 bases; unmatched bases: 6.

The gene calls are TRBV5-1 and TRBJ1-6; the match to TRBD1 covers 8 bases. Germline CDR1 and CDR2: SGHRS and YFSETQ. Unmatched junction bases numbered 10, after V lost 2 bases and J lost 9 bases. The length of the CDR3 is 16 residues. Here the CDR3 DNA reads TGCGCCAGCAGCTTCCGGGGACAGGACCAAGGTTCACCCCTCCACTTT. The encoded protein is CASSFRGQDQGSPLHF.

The V gene is TRBV28, the J gene TRBJ2-4, with TRBD2 matching over 13 bases. After removal of 2 bases from V and 1 base from J, the junction contained 8 bases not matched to a gene. The CDR3 runs to 19 residues. Germline CDR1 reads MDHEN; CDR2 reads SYDVKM. CDR3 amino acids: CASSLPTSGRAEAKNIQYF. CDR3 sequence (DNA): TGTGCCAGCAGTTTACCTACTAGCGGGAGGGCCGAGGCCAAAAACATTCAGTACTTC.

This chain connects TRBV2 to TRBJ1-1, with a tentative D call TRBD1 (6 bases). The germline V gene encodes CDR1 SNHLY and CDR2 FYNNEI. The V end was cut by 6 bases, the J end by 2 bases, with 13 bases between. This CDR3 has 14 residues. The CDR3 DNA sequence: TGTGCCAGCAGGAAGAGGGACACCAACACTGAAGCTTTCTTT. Amino acids: CASRKRDTNTEAFF.

The rearrangement links TRBV2 to TRBJ2-2, with a possible D match to TRBD1 (6 bases). V shed 5 bases and J shed 4 bases, with 17 bases lying between them. The CDR3 loop spans 16 amino acids. CDR1 and CDR2 (germline): SNHLY, FYNNEI. The CDR3 DNA follows: TGTGCCAGCAGTTTCAGGGGCCGCCGGGTCACCGGGGAGCTGTTTTTT. It translates to CASSFRGRRVTGELFF. The full variable domain, with the rest looked up from reference TRBV2 and TRBJ2-2, is EPEVTQTPSHQVTQMGQEVILRCVPISNHLYFYWYRQILGQKVEFLVSFYNNEISEKSEIFDDQFSVERPDGSNFTLKIRSTKLEDSAMYFCASSFRGRRVTGELFFGEGSRLTVL.

This clone was recorded only once. The rearrangement links TRBV19 to TRBJ1-2; 11 bases align to TRBD1. This CDR3 is built from 14 residues. Germline values: CDR1 LNHDA, CDR2 SQIVND (reference sequence). J lost 5 bases, V lost 6 bases, and 5 bases had no gene match. This CDR3 is CASRRDRGSYGYTF. The CDR3 region has the DNA TGTGCCAGTAGAAGGGACAGGGGGTCTTATGGCTACACCTTC. Based on the CDR3 plus reference TRBV19 and TRBJ1-2, the full variable domain is DGGITQSPKYLFRKEGQNVTLSCEQNLNHDAMYWYRQDPGQGLRLIYYSQIVNDFQKGDIAEGYSVSREKKESFPLTVTSAQKNPTAFYLCASRRDRGSYGYTFGSGTRLTVV.

The chain has TRBV7-7 and TRBJ2-5; no clear D. CDR1 SSHAT and CDR2 FNYEAQ come from the germline V gene (reference sequence). Deletions cut 2 bases from V and 5 bases from J, with 9 bases between. The CDR3 sequence is 13 residues long. CDR3 residues: CASSLNGLETQYF. The CDR3 DNA is TGTGCCAGCAGCTTAAATGGTTTGGAGACCCAGTACTTC.

The chain couples TRBV19 to TRBJ2-2, with 11 bases matching TRBD2. The V segment lost 2 bases and the J segment 0 bases; nucleotides outside the gene matches: 17. The CDR3 has 22 residues. Germline loops: CDR1 LNHDA, CDR2 SQIVND (reference sequence). The CDR3 nucleotides are TGTGCCAGTAGTATATATCCCCCTAGGGCTAGCGGGAGGATTGCGAACACCGGGGAGCTGTTTTTT. This translates into CASSIYPPRASGRIANTGELFF.